This TCR beta chain stems from a study of blood T cell repertoires in COVID-19. Study information: Researchers got acute and convalescent COVID-19 samples from the United States, Italy and Spain. T cells, B-cell-depleted T cells, or PBMCs supplied cDNA or gDNA.

Germline-derived CDR1 and CDR2 are SGHTA and FQGTGA. This CDR3 is 18 amino acids long. Trimming took 4 bases from V and 1 from J, leaving 17 bases between them. Per the original methods: For nucleated cells, counts were estimated from reference gene primer amplification. The table came from immunoSEQ multiplex PCR; TCRdb's copy has only in-frame clones and leaves some out. D and trimming come from the DNA, and the V and J calls and clone size come from that table. The table shows about 360,000 clones, with more than 85% occurring only once. This receptor was obtained from a human donor in a cohort sampled during active COVID-19. The specimen sequenced was peripheral blood. This chain uses TRBV7-3 with TRBJ2-6, with TRBD1 as a possible D gene (6 bases). The DNA for the CDR3 is TGTGCCAGCAGCTATGAGGGCAGGGGTTCGTCTGGGGCCAACGTCCTGACTTTC. The encoded protein is CASSYEGRGSSGANVLTF. The whole variable domain, remainder taken from reference TRBV7-3 and TRBJ2-6, is GAGVSQTPSNKVTEKGKYVELRCDPISGHTALYWYRQSLGQGPEFLIYFQGTGAADDSGLPNDRFFAVRPEGSVSTLKIQRTERGDSAVYLCASSYEGRGSSGANVLTFGAGSRLTVL.